The 30 T cell receptor beta chains below come from one sample, sequenced in a study of B cell selection in AIRE deficiency. The repertoire was sequenced with immunoSEQ multiplex PCR; TCRdb's copy has only in-frame clones and lacks some. The sample has 20,000 to 25,000 clones, 94% seen once; the top ten hold around 2%. The regulatory T cell sort gate was CD4+CD25hiCD127low/negative. What was sequenced was Tregs sorted from PBMCs. Every receptor here comes from a human donor with AIRE deficiency.

In its sample, this clone was seen once. The CDR3: CASSALQGNTDTQYF. DNA for the CDR3: TGTGCCAGTAGTGCTTTACAGGGGAACACAGATACGCAGTATTTT. The J gene is TRBJ2-3, the V gene TRBV19, with 7 bases aligning to TRBD1. Germline assignment: CDR1 LNHDA and CDR2 SQIVND (reference sequence). J was trimmed by 2 bases and V by 5 bases; bases with no gene match: 7. The CDR3 is 15 amino acids.

This chain uses TRBV7-2 with TRBJ2-7; D is undetermined. Germline V CDR1 and CDR2: SGHTA, FQGNSA. Deletions cut 4 bases from V and 2 bases from J, with 6 bases between. There are 12 residues in the CDR3. CDR3 protein: CASSSGPYEQYF. CDR3 nucleotides: TGTGCCAGCAGCTCCGGGCCCTACGAGCAGTACTTC.

The chain has TRBV7-3 and TRBJ1-2; 8 nucleotides align to TRBD1. V lost 5 bases to trimming and J lost 5 bases; unmatched junction nucleotides: 4. The germline V gene encodes CDR1 SGHTA and CDR2 FQGTGA. The CDR3 consists of 13 residues. The DNA of the CDR3 is TGTGCCAGCAGCCAAACAGGGGGTTATGGCTACACCTTC. Residues: CASSQTGGYGYTF.

The rearrangement links TRBV4-3 to TRBJ2-7, with D perhaps TRBD1 or TRBD2 (5 bases each). The germline gives CDR1 LGHNA, CDR2 YSLEER. This CDR3 has 14 amino acids. The V end lost 3 bases, the J end lost 2 bases, and 11 bases lay between the germline ends. The CDR3 DNA reads as TGCGCCAGCAGCCATGGTAAGGGACCCTACGAGCAGTACTTC. Translation: CASSHGKGPYEQYF.

The chain couples TRBV6-6 to TRBJ1-1; D not resolved. The CDR3 totals 15 residues. From germline, CDR1 is MNHNY and CDR2 SVGAGI (reference sequence). V was clipped by 1 base and J by 3 bases, with 12 bases between them. CDR3 DNA sequence: TGTGCCAGCAGTTACTGGCAGGCAGCCTACACTGAAGCTTTCTTT. It yields the protein CASSYWQAAYTEAFF.

This CDR3 is CASSLAPRTSGPHGQYF. As DNA, the CDR3 is TGCGCCAGCAGCTTGGCTCCCCGGACTAGCGGGCCCCACGGGCAGTACTTC. The V and J genes are TRBV5-1 and TRBJ2-7, with 11 bases lining up with TRBD2. The J segment lost 9 bases and the V segment lost 0 bases, leaving 14 bases of the junction unmatched. This CDR3 contains 17 residues. CDR1 and CDR2 (germline): SGHRS, YFSETQ.

This clone was observed a single time. J is TRBJ1-3 and V is TRBV5-1; 7 bases are a match to TRBD1. This CDR3 has 14 residues. The junction had 0 bases not matched to a gene; V was cut back by 0 bases and J by 3 bases. CDR1 SGHRS and CDR2 YFSETQ come from the germline V gene. The CDR3, as DNA: TGCGCCAGCAGCTTGGGACAGGGTGGAAACACCATATATTTT. Translating it yields CASSLGQGGNTIYF.

This chain uses TRBV28 with TRBJ1-2; possible D gene TRBD1, 6 bases. This CDR3 has 16 residues. CDR1 and CDR2 from the germline V gene are MDHEN and SYDVKM. Trimming pared 6 bases from V and 0 bases from J, leaving 17 bases between. CDR3 residues: CASSPSRGATNYGYTF. Written as DNA, the CDR3 is TGTGCCAGCAGCCCGTCCCGGGGGGCCACTAACTATGGCTACACCTTC.

J is TRBJ2-4 and V is TRBV7-2; possibly TRBD1 or TRBD2 for D (5 bases each). Trimming cost V 5 bases and J 0 bases, with 20 bases left between them. The CDR3 is 18 residues long. The germline V gene has CDR1 SGHTA and CDR2 FQGNSA. This CDR3 reads CASSAWAGSTLAKNIQYF. In nucleotides, the CDR3 is TGTGCCAGCAGCGCGTGGGCAGGGAGCACTCTAGCCAAAAACATTCAGTACTTC. Combining the CDR3 with reference TRBV7-2 and TRBJ2-4 gives the whole variable domain GAGVSQSPSNKVTEKGKDVELRCDPISGHTALYWYRQSLGQGLEFLIYFQGNSAPDKSGLPSDRFSAERTGGSVSTLTIQRTQQEDSAVYLCASSAWAGSTLAKNIQYFGAGTRLSVL.

This chain joins TRBV11-2 and TRBJ2-3, with no clear D. CDR1 is SGHAT and CDR2 is FQNNGV in the germline V gene. This CDR3 region has 14 residues. V was pared by 5 bases and J by 9 bases, with 18 bases between. CDR3 region: CASSRVRAAVTQYF. The CDR3 DNA is TGTGCCAGCAGCCGAGTAAGGGCCGCCGTCACGCAGTATTTT. Together with reference TRBV11-2 and TRBJ2-3, the CDR3 gives the full variable domain: EAGVAQSPRYKIIEKRQSVAFWCNPISGHATLYWYQQILGQGPKLLIQFQNNGVVDDSQLPKDRFSAERLKGVDSTLKIQPAKLEDSAVYLCASSRVRAAVTQYFGPGTRLTVL.

The genes are TRBV6-6 and TRBJ1-5; D is perhaps TRBD1 (5 bases). Germline V gene lookup returns CDR1 MNHNY and CDR2 SVGAGI (reference sequence). The CDR3 is 13 residues long. V lost 6 bases and J 4 bases, leaving 10 bases between the germline ends. CDR3 sequence: CASSHGTNQPQHF. As DNA, the CDR3 is TGTGCCAGCAGCCACGGGACGAATCAGCCCCAGCATTTT.

CDR3 loop: CASRGGGRGYNEQFF. CDR3 sequence (DNA): TGTGCCAGCAGGGGAGGTGGGAGGGGCTACAATGAGCAGTTCTTC. The rearrangement joins TRBV28 to TRBJ2-1; 7 positions agree with TRBD2. Per the germline V gene, CDR1 is MDHEN and CDR2 is SYDVKM. V lost 6 bases to trimming and J lost 3 bases; unmatched junction nucleotides: 8. This CDR3 contains 15 residues. The whole variable domain, filled in from reference TRBV28 and TRBJ2-1, reads DVKVTQSSRYLVKRTGEKVFLECVQDMDHENMFWYRQDPGLGLRLIYFSYDVKMKEKGDIPEGYSVSREKKERFSLILESASTNQTSMYLCASRGGGRGYNEQFFGPGTRLTVL.

This rearrangement joins TRBV28 to TRBJ2-3; maybe TRBD1 (5 bases). The V and J ends lost 8 bases and 0 bases respectively, with 18 bases between them. The CDR3 covers 16 residues. Germline CDR1 MDHEN, CDR2 SYDVKM. CDR3 sequence (DNA): TGTGCCAGCGGAACAAGGGGCGAGCCTAGCACAGATACGCAGTATTTT. Translation: CASGTRGEPSTDTQYF.

V gene TRBV4-3 combines with J gene TRBJ2-3; 14 positions agree with TRBD2. The germline gives CDR1 LGHNA, CDR2 YSLEER. The CDR3 has 16 amino acids. With 3 bases clipped from V and 5 bases from J, the junction kept 4 bases outside the gene matches. CDR3 coding DNA: TGCGCCAGCAGCCAGCGACTAGCGGGAGGGCTAGATACGCAGTATTTT. This gives the protein CASSQRLAGGLDTQYF.

The rearrangement links TRBV18 to TRBJ2-7; D gene ambiguous. V lost 3 bases, J lost 5 bases, and 14 bases lay in between. The CDR3 runs to 14 residues. CDR1 KGHSH and CDR2 LQKENI come from the germline V gene. This CDR3 reads CASSPRTQDNEQYF. CDR3 nucleotides: TGTGCCAGCTCACCCCGGACCCAAGACAACGAGCAGTACTTC.

The V gene is TRBV5-6, the J gene TRBJ2-3, with D possibly being TRBD1 or TRBD2 (5 bases each). Per germline, CDR1 SGHDT and CDR2 YYEEEE. V was shortened by 5 bases and J by 2 bases, with 15 bases between the two germline ends. The CDR3 sequence is 15 residues long. CDR3 sequence (DNA): TGTGCCAGCAGGAGGGGCTGGGTAACCACAGATACGCAGTATTTT. Its translation: CASRRGWVTTDTQYF.

The J gene is TRBJ1-4, the V gene TRBV28, with TRBD1 matching 7 bases. The junction had 12 bases not matched to a gene; V was cut back by 7 bases and J by 7 bases. CDR3 size: 15 residues. Germline V lookup: CDR1 MDHEN, CDR2 SYDVKM. The CDR3 is CASTPMRGRGEKLFF. DNA for the CDR3: TGTGCCAGCACCCCCATGAGGGGGCGCGGTGAAAAACTGTTTTTT. Full variable domain (missing parts from reference TRBV28 and TRBJ1-4): DVKVTQSSRYLVKRTGEKVFLECVQDMDHENMFWYRQDPGLGLRLIYFSYDVKMKEKGDIPEGYSVSREKKERFSLILESASTNQTSMYLCASTPMRGRGEKLFFGSGTQLSVL.

The chain combines TRBV6-1 with TRBJ2-3; 7 bases are a match to TRBD1. The V gene's germline CDR1 is MNHNS and CDR2 SASEGT. The J segment lost 5 bases and the V segment lost 4 bases, leaving 3 bases of the junction unmatched. The CDR3 sequence is 13 residues long. DNA of the CDR3: TGTGCCAGCAGTGTAGGGGGCGAAGATACGCAGTATTTT. It yields the protein CASSVGGEDTQYF.

The chain links TRBV2 to TRBJ1-2; D gene unclear. CDR1 SNHLY and CDR2 FYNNEI come from the germline V gene. Between the trimmed V and J ends, which lost 5 bases and 6 bases, there was a span of 22 bases. The CDR3 is made up of 16 amino acids. Here the CDR3 DNA reads TGTGCCAGCAGTCCGCCCAGGTTGGGTCCGGGCCATGGCTACACCTTC. It translates to CASSPPRLGPGHGYTF.

The rearrangement joins TRBV5-1 to TRBJ2-2, with D tentatively TRBD1 (5 bases). Germline V gene data show CDR1 as SGHRS and CDR2 as YFSETQ. The CDR3 spans 13 residues. Deletions cut 5 bases from V and 3 bases from J, with 8 bases between. Written as DNA, the CDR3 is TGCGCCAGCAGATCCAGGGACACCGGGGAGCTGTTTTTT. As protein: CASRSRDTGELFF. The complete variable domain, with remaining parts taken from reference TRBV5-1 and TRBJ2-2, reads KAGVTQTPRYLIKTRGQQVTLSCSPISGHRSVSWYQQTPGQGLQFLFEYFSETQRNKGNFPGRFSGRQFSNSRSEMNVSTLELGDSALYLCASRSRDTGELFFGEGSRLTVL.

The chain employs TRBV4-1 and TRBJ2-4; 10 nucleotides align to TRBD2. The CDR3 is made up of 19 amino acids. With 2 bases clipped from V and 1 base from J, the junction kept 11 bases outside the gene matches. Germline CDR1 MGHRA, CDR2 YSYEKL. The CDR3 DNA reads as TGCGCCAGCAGCCAATTCCGATCAAGCGGGAGGGCCGCCAAAAACATTCAGTACTTC. Encoded protein: CASSQFRSSGRAAKNIQYF.

V and J are TRBV14 and TRBJ2-2; D is uncertain. This CDR3 has 15 amino acids. V lost 1 base and J 4 bases, leaving 10 bases between the germline ends. Germline values: CDR1 SGHDN, CDR2 FVKESK. CDR3 amino acids: CASSQGTTTTGELFF. The CDR3 DNA follows: TGTGCCAGCAGCCAAGGGACCACCACCACCGGGGAGCTGTTTTTT.

The chain has TRBV7-2 and TRBJ1-2; D possibly corresponds to TRBD1 (5 bases). V was shortened by 0 bases and J by 1 base, with 18 bases between the two germline ends. CDR3 length: 18 amino acids. The germline CDR1 and CDR2 sequences are SGHTA and FQGNSA. CDR3 nucleotides: TGTGCCAGCAGCTTAGCGTCGGTGAGGGGCTTTAGTAACTATGGCTACACCTTC. The encoded protein is CASSLASVRGFSNYGYTF.

The gene calls are TRBV19 and TRBJ1-5; D remains ambiguous. Deletions cut 7 bases from V and 1 base from J, with 5 bases between. The germline V gene has CDR1 LNHDA and CDR2 SQIVND (reference sequence). CDR3 length: 12 amino acids. CDR3 DNA sequence: TGTGCCAGTACCGAGAGCAATCAGCCCCAGCATTTT. Translating gives CASTESNQPQHF.

This chain connects TRBV5-5 to TRBJ2-5; no clear D gene. V was cut by 0 bases and J by 4 bases, with 1 base left in between. The CDR3 loop spans 11 amino acids. Germline values: CDR1 SGHKS, CDR2 YYEKEE (reference sequence). Here the CDR3 reads CASSLVETQYF. In DNA, the CDR3 is TGTGCCAGCAGCTTGGTAGAGACCCAGTACTTC.

This clone was found a few times. The J gene is TRBJ2-5, the V gene TRBV19; 8 nucleotides align to TRBD2. The CDR3 runs 13 residues. Per germline, CDR1 LNHDA and CDR2 SQIVND (reference sequence). V was clipped by 8 bases and J by 5 bases; unmatched bases: 7. DNA of the CDR3: TGTGCCAGTCGCAGAACGGGAGGGGAGACCCAGTACTTC. It yields the protein CASRRTGGETQYF.

This chain uses TRBV10-3 with TRBJ1-2; TRBD1 might be the D (5 bases). V dropped 6 bases and J dropped 8 bases, with 13 bases sitting between them. The CDR3 extends over 12 amino acids. From germline, CDR1 is ENHRY and CDR2 SYGVKD. The CDR3 DNA follows: TGTGCCATCAGCCCAGGGCCCCGCGGCTACACCTTC. Its translation: CAISPGPRGYTF.

The chain couples TRBV5-6 to TRBJ1-1; 7 positions match TRBD1. The J segment lost 1 base and the V segment lost 2 bases, leaving 2 bases of the junction unmatched. The CDR3 is 14 residues long. Per the germline V gene, CDR1 is SGHDT and CDR2 is YYEEEE. CDR3 sequence: CASSFRTGNTEAFF. The CDR3 DNA reads TGTGCCAGCAGCTTTAGGACAGGGAACACTGAAGCTTTCTTT.

This clone was found a few times. The chain combines TRBV19 with TRBJ2-4, with D possibly TRBD1 on 5 matching bases. This CDR3 has 12 residues. Trimming removed 2 bases at V and 6 bases at J, with 5 bases between. Looked up from germline, CDR1 is LNHDA and CDR2 is SQIVND (reference sequence). The CDR3 region is CASSIRGNIQYF. In nucleotides, the CDR3 is TGTGCCAGTAGTATAAGGGGAAACATTCAGTACTTC.

DNA for the CDR3: TGCAGTGCTACCAAGTACGAGCAGTACTTC. This sequence encodes CSATKYEQYF. The chain joins TRBV20-1 to TRBJ2-7; D not resolved. The germline V gene has CDR1 DFQATT and CDR2 SNEGSKA (reference sequence). The ends were cut back, 4 bases at V and 4 bases at J, with 5 bases in the middle. This CDR3 is 10 amino acids long.